The 25 T cell receptor beta chains in this list originate from one sample, sequenced in a study of molecular identifiers for immune sequencing clone quantification (dated by TCRdb to 2017 to 2018). Libraries were built with PCR. Data came from an Illumina HiSeq 4000. TCRdb reworked the public reads: Q25 trimming with fastp, MiXCR clone assembly, productive beta chains retained. Identical CDR3 proteins give one entry, which carries the most common genes and DNA. The sample has 460,000 or so distinct CDR3 sequences on record, about a fifth of them singletons. Of the sample, about 0.8% falls within the top ten clones. Sequenced sample: naive CD8+ T cells from blood, with Jurkat cell RNA spiked in. Per the publication, the cell subset or site label means: FACS-sorted CD8+CD4-CCR7+CD45RA+ naive T cells. These receptors came from a human donor in good health. Some libraries in this study had Jurkat cell RNA spiked in.

This clonotype was observed at least ten times. The J gene is TRBJ2-5, the V gene TRBV28; no clear D gene. From germline, CDR1 is MDHEN and CDR2 SYDVKM. The V and J ends lost 6 bases and 7 bases respectively, with 15 bases between them. The CDR3 runs 13 residues. The CDR3 here is CASSLAARRTQYF. The DNA of the CDR3 is TGTGCCAGCAGCCTGGCGGCCCGGCGGACCCAGTACTTC. Supplemented by reference TRBV28 and TRBJ2-5, the full variable domain reads DVKVTQSSRYLVKRTGEKVFLECVQDMDHENMFWYRQDPGLGLRLIYFSYDVKMKEKGDIPEGYSVSREKKERFSLILESASTNQTSMYLCASSLAARRTQYFGPGTRLLVL.

A note on this clonotype: Likely a read error: the CDR3 ends without its conserved phenylalanine or tryptophan. J is TRBJ1-1 and V is TRBV6-5, with 7 nucleotides matching TRBD1. The CDR3 runs 13 residues. The junction had 4 bases not matched to a gene; V was cut back by 6 bases and J by 3 bases. In germline, CDR1 is MNHEY, CDR2 SVGAGI. The CDR3 DNA is TGTGCCAGCAGCTACACAGGGGACACTGAAGCTTTCCTT. Its protein product is CASSYTGDTEAFL.

This chain joins TRBV6-4 and TRBJ2-7; 7 bases match TRBD1. Per germline, CDR1 MRHNA and CDR2 SNTAGT. V shed 6 bases and J 3 bases; nucleotides not matched to a gene: 8. This CDR3 has 14 residues. CDR3 sequence reads: CASSYQTGDYEQYF. In DNA, the CDR3 is TGTGCCAGCAGCTACCAAACAGGGGACTACGAGCAGTACTTC.

This clonotype was observed a few times. V is TRBV30 and J is TRBJ2-3; no reliable D call. The CDR3 runs 15 residues. Trimming removed 4 bases at V and 0 bases at J, with 14 bases between. Looked up from germline, CDR1 is GTSNPN and CDR2 is SVGIG (reference sequence). The CDR3 sequence is CAWMKLADSTDTQYF. CDR3 bases: TGTGCCTGGATGAAGTTGGCGGATAGCACAGATACGCAGTATTTT.

On this clonotype: This may be a read error, as it is one base from a much larger clone. The chain combines TRBV3-1 with TRBJ2-4; possible D gene TRBD2, 5 bases. This CDR3 region has 15 residues. CDR1 LGHDT and CDR2 YNNKEL come from the germline V gene (reference sequence). The CDR3: CASSQGNLAENIQYF. CDR3 sequence (DNA): TGTGCCAGCAGCCAAGGCAACCTAGCCGAAAACATTCAGTACTTC.

The gene calls are TRBV9 and TRBJ2-5; D is ambiguous. This CDR3 has 15 amino acids. Germline loops: CDR1 SGDLS, CDR2 YYNGEE. Trimming took 4 bases from V and 3 from J, leaving 16 bases between them. CDR3 bases: TGTGCCAGCAGCTCAAGAGGAACAGAGAAAGAGACCCAGTACTTC. Translation: CASSSRGTEKETQYF.

This clonotype was seen only a few times. This could be a read error, since a much larger clone is one nucleotide away. The J gene is TRBJ2-7, the V gene TRBV5-5; TRBD1 agrees at 10 bases. The V gene's germline CDR1 is SGHKS and CDR2 YYEKEE (reference sequence). The CDR3 extends over 14 amino acids. V lost 0 bases and J lost 5; bases outside the gene matches: 2. CDR3 in DNA: TGTGCCAGCAGCTTGGGACAGGGGGCCAACGAGCAGTACTTC. Its protein is CASSLGQGANEQYF.

The chain uses TRBV12-3 or TRBV12-4 and TRBJ2-1; 10 bases are shared with TRBD2. V shed 6 bases and J 9 bases; nucleotides not matched to a gene: 11. This CDR3 is 15 amino acids long. The CDR3 DNA follows: TGTGCCAGCAGCAGACTAGCGGGCCCCCTCGGTGAGCAGTTCTTC. It translates to CASSRLAGPLGEQFF.

This sequence joins TRBV5-1 and TRBJ2-5; 15 bases agree with TRBD2. The germline gives CDR1 SGHRS, CDR2 YFSETQ. CDR3 size: 17 residues. V lost 4 bases, J lost 2 bases, and 6 bases stayed unmatched. The CDR3 region is CASSGGLAGGIQETQYF. CDR3 bases: TGCGCCAGCAGCGGCGGACTAGCGGGGGGGATACAAGAGACCCAGTACTTC.

The sample holds one count of this clonotype. A much larger clone lies one base from this, so it may be a read error. The V gene is TRBV7-9, the J gene TRBJ1-1, with D unclear. Trimming removed 3 bases from V and 5 bases from J, with 13 bases in between. The V gene's germline CDR1 is SEHNR and CDR2 FQNEAQ (reference sequence). The CDR3 has 14 amino acids. The CDR3: CASSFQRVRTEAFF. CDR3 coding DNA: TGTGCCAGCAGCTTTCAGCGGGTTCGTACTGAAGCTTTCTTT.

This clonotype appeared many times. The genes are TRBV20-1 and TRBJ2-1; unclear D gene. Trimming took 0 bases from V and 7 from J, leaving 10 bases between them. This CDR3 contains 13 residues. CDR1 is DFQATT, CDR2 SNEGSKA, per germline (reference sequence). For the CDR3, the DNA is TGCAGTGCTAGAGAGTCCGGCAAAAATGAGCAGTTCTTC. It specifies CSARESGKNEQFF.

J is TRBJ2-5 and V is TRBV5-6, with D possibly being TRBD1 or TRBD2 (5 bases each). V was cut by 3 bases and J by 3 bases, with 18 bases left in between. CDR1 SGHDT and CDR2 YYEEEE come from the germline V gene. The CDR3 has 16 amino acids. The CDR3 sequence: CASSSLYPGTEETQYF. The CDR3 region has the DNA TGTGCCAGCAGCTCACTTTACCCCGGGACGGAAGAGACCCAGTACTTC.

There are a few counts of this clonotype. This chain joins TRBV12-3 or TRBV12-4 and TRBJ1-1; possibly TRBD1 for D (6 bases). The CDR3 spans 13 residues. V lost 0 bases and J lost 11, with 13 bases in between. The CDR3 DNA follows: TGTGCCAGCAGTTTAGCGGGGGGCGTTGGCGCTTTCTTT. This sequence encodes CASSLAGGVGAFF.

This clonotype has ten or more counts. The rearrangement uses TRBV7-9 and TRBJ2-7; D possibly matches TRBD1 or TRBD2 (6 bases each). V lost 10 bases and J lost 6, with 28 bases in between. The CDR3 consists of 16 residues. CDR1 and CDR2 (germline): SEHNR, FQNEAQ (reference sequence). The CDR3 DNA is TGTGCCACCTTTCGGGAAGCTAGCCCTAAGGGGGGCGAGCAGTACTTC. Its translation: CATFREASPKGGEQYF.

Worth noting for this clonotype: This may arise from a read error, as a much more abundant clone is one base away. The chain carries TRBV29-1 and TRBJ2-3; 8 bases are shared with TRBD2. Germline loops: CDR1 SQVTM, CDR2 ANQGSEA. The CDR3 runs to 16 residues. J lost 2 bases, V lost 4 bases, and 11 bases had no gene match. The CDR3 loop reads CSVGPLGGGVTDTQYF. In DNA, the CDR3 is TGCAGCGTTGGACCCCTCGGGGGGGGTGTCACAGATACGCAGTATTTT.

V is TRBV7-9 and J is TRBJ2-1; 10 bases line up with TRBD2. In germline, CDR1 is SEHNR, CDR2 FQNEAQ (reference sequence). The CDR3 covers 16 residues. The V segment lost 5 bases and the J segment 12 bases; nucleotides outside the gene matches: 16. The CDR3 loop is CASSNPGRAGGPGQFF. Written as DNA, the CDR3 is TGTGCCAGCAGCAATCCCGGTAGAGCGGGAGGGCCGGGGCAGTTCTTC. The full variable domain, completed using reference TRBV7-9 and TRBJ2-1, is DTGVSQNPRHKITKRGQNVTFRCDPISEHNRLYWYRQTLGQGPEFLTYFQNEAQLEKSRLLSDRFSAERPKGSFSTLEIQRTEQGDSAMYLCASSNPGRAGGPGQFFGPGTRLTVL.

As regards this clonotype: With a much larger clone just one base away, this may be a read error. This chain connects TRBV4-2 to TRBJ1-1, with D hard to call. From germline, CDR1 is LGHNA and CDR2 YNFKEQ. The CDR3 length is 16 residues. Deletions cut 2 bases from V and 0 bases from J, with 13 bases between. CDR3 region: CASSQRAASMNTEAFF. CDR3 nucleotides: TGTGCCAGCAGCCAAAGGGCAGCCTCTATGAACACTGAAGCTTTCTTT.

Details on this clonotype: Without the conserved terminal phenylalanine or tryptophan, this CDR3 likely stems from a read error. The CDR3 reads CASGPTGKETQYS. The CDR3 bases are TGTGCTAGTGGACCTACGGGAAAAGAGACCCAGTACTCC. The V and J genes are TRBV12-5 and TRBJ2-5; D might be TRBD2 (5 bases). Trimming took off 6 bases at V and 3 bases at J, with 11 bases between the two ends. Germline loops: CDR1 LGHNT, CDR2 FRNRAP. The CDR3 length is 13 residues.

This clonotype was seen many times. V is TRBV20-1 and J is TRBJ2-5, with D unclear. Germline CDR1 reads DFQATT; CDR2 reads SNEGSKA (reference sequence). The CDR3 length is 14 residues. With 5 bases removed from V and 3 bases from J, the gap between germline ends came to 16 bases. This CDR3 is CSAYNRAFEETQYF. For the CDR3, the DNA is TGCAGTGCTTACAACCGGGCGTTCGAAGAGACCCAGTACTTC.

This clonotype was observed many times. The chain links TRBV7-6 to TRBJ2-1; D might be TRBD1 or TRBD2, each matching 5 bases. The CDR3 spans 12 residues. Trimming took off 1 base at V and 12 bases at J, with 10 bases between the two ends. CDR1 SGHVS and CDR2 FNYEAQ come from the germline V gene. This CDR3 is CASSLGDGRQFF. CDR3 nucleotide sequence: TGTGCCAGCAGCTTAGGGGACGGCAGGCAGTTCTTC. Complete variable domain (other parts from reference TRBV7-6 and TRBJ2-1): GAGVSQSPRYKVTKRGQDVALRCDPISGHVSLYWYRQALGQGPEFLTYFNYEAQQDKSGLPNDRFSAERPEGSISTLTIQRTEQRDSAMYRCASSLGDGRQFFGPGTRLTVL.

Remarks on this clonotype: This could be a read error, since a much larger clone is one nucleotide away. The V and J genes are TRBV27 and TRBJ1-1; 8 bases fit TRBD1. The CDR3 has 18 amino acids. Germline CDR1 and CDR2: MNHEY and SMNVEV (reference sequence). CDR3 loop: CASGLLTPQGASSDEAFF. The CDR3 DNA sequence: TGTGCCAGCGGTTTACTTACACCTCAGGGGGCCAGCTCCGATGAAGCTTTCTTT.

This clonotype appeared many times. This chain joins TRBV29-1 and TRBJ2-4; D ambiguous. V lost 5 bases and J 5 bases, leaving 10 bases between the germline ends. CDR3 size: 12 residues. Germline CDR1 SQVTM, CDR2 ANQGSEA. CDR3 sequence (DNA): TGCAGCGTTCAGGAAATAGAAAACATTCAGTACTTC. Encoded protein: CSVQEIENIQYF.

Notes on this clonotype: A much larger clonotype is one base distant, so this may be a read error. The chain carries TRBV7-9 and TRBJ2-1; the match to TRBD2 covers 7 bases. Germline lookup yields CDR1 SEHNR and CDR2 FQNEAQ (reference sequence). There are 15 residues in the CDR3. The CDR3 DNA follows: TGTGCCAGCAGGTTAGGCGGGAGCTCCTACAATGAGCAGTTCTTC. Its protein is CASRLGGSSYNEQFF.

As concerns this clonotype: One end of the junction is discordant with germline, which a read error may explain. The V call is TRBV27, the J call TRBJ2-7; 8 positions match TRBD1. The germline CDR1 and CDR2 sequences are MNHEY and SMNVEV (reference sequence). This CDR3 is built from 14 residues. The CDR3 loop is CAGSSGQGRYEQYF. The CDR3 coding sequence is TGTGCCGGCAGTTCCGGACAGGGTCGGTACGAGCAGTACTTC.

The chain is built from TRBV4-1 and TRBJ2-1, with D perhaps TRBD2 (5 bases). There are 12 residues in the CDR3. Germline V gene sequence: CDR1 MGHRA, CDR2 YSYEKL. V lost 5 bases and J lost 8, with 10 bases in between. The CDR3 region is CASSGRGYEQFF. The CDR3 DNA reads as TGCGCCAGCAGCGGACGGGGTTATGAGCAGTTCTTC.